This T cell receptor (beta chain) appears in the sequencing data of a study of shared clonotypes between healthy human individuals (dated by TCRdb to about 2020). Background on the whole study: The cohort comprised a couple of women and three men aged 18 to 49 years. For each donor, CD4 naive and CD4 memory were each run on three plates, CD8 naive on two plates, and CD8 memory on one plate. The study deeply sequenced blood TCR repertoires of several healthy adults to estimate repertoire size and the extent of clonotype sharing between individuals. Libraries were prepared and TCR repertoires were sequenced by different laboratories using diverse techniques, in order to increase sequencing depth and limit assay-specific biases. Per donor, leukapheresis produced somewhere between about 0.9 and 9.5 billion PBMCs. On the study overall, not on this receptor specifically: Incomplete sequencing was indicated by rarefaction of sorted-subset datasets, despite the large sequencing depth. Approximately 5% of naive CD4, more than 3% of naive CD8, 2.3% of memory CD4, and approximately 0.39% of memory CD8 clonotypes were shared across a few donors. Larger estimated clonotype richness was generally found for naive subsets than for memory subsets. Pairwise subsampling indicated that sequencing depth was expected to affect the degree of clonotype sharing among donors. Sampling was restricted to blood, and TCR repertoires in tissue are likely to differ from TCR repertoires in blood. The small number of donors limited the genetic and exposure-history diversity represented. Compared with non-shared clonotypes, the clonotypes found in all four sorted-subset donors had higher generation probabilities.

Sequences SEHNR (CDR1) and FQNEAQ (CDR2) are obtained from the germline V gene (reference sequence). Trimming removed 5 bases from V and 6 bases from J; the gene matches leave 10 bases unexplained. The CDR3 has 15 amino acids, counting the end cysteine and phenylalanine. Of all the DNA, just the CDR3 is kept, 45 bases in frame from base 1. CD8 naive samples consisted of CD45RO-negative cells that were positively selected for CCR7, yielding a CD45RA+CCR7+ population without TemRA cells. The donors were healthy, HIV-negative adults who had no recently reported acute infections or vaccinations. Every donor was a Caucasian adult residing in Nashville, Tennessee, USA. Blood was collected by leukapheresis, and PBMCs were isolated by Ficoll-Histopaque density gradient centrifugation and then cryopreserved in liquid nitrogen vapor phase. Purity and quantity of every magnetically sorted T cell population were checked by analytical flow cytometry. Each sorted fraction had its genomic DNA isolated and then quantified by UV absorbance on a Nanodrop 2000c.

As to this clone: Its antigen remains undetermined. Qualities for individual bases were not recorded, and no much larger clone is one base off.

Using the deep immunoSEQ assay, multiplex PCR amplified TCR CDR3 regions from genomic DNA. Extracted genomic DNA from each cell subset was spread evenly across all wells of several immunoSEQ 96-well plates, with each plate serving as a replicate. For sorted subsets, around 200 ng genomic DNA, equal to approximately 30,000 T cell genomes, was loaded into each replicate PCR. The purified libraries were quantified using a Qubit 3.0 fluorometer, sized with a Bioanalyzer 2100, and then quantified again using the KAPA Library Quantification kit. A separate single-read 150-cycle Illumina NextSeq 550 flow cell was used to sequence each immunoSEQ 96-well plate. As for how the authors treated the data: Because the immunoSEQ output held only junctional sequences and lacked quality scores, the filtering could not match the filtering applied to full-length reads. To assign V/J genes and CDR3, sequences were annotated using PyIR, a Python wrapper for IgBLAST v1.9, with IMGT germline references. Reads were filtered out if the reads had weak V/J assignments (E-value above 1e-6), no CDR3, stop codons, out-of-frame junctions, or ambiguous translated residues. A V3J clonotype was defined by an identical inferred V gene, J gene, and CDR3 amino acid sequence. Percentage overlap between repertoires was calculated by dividing the number of shared unique clonotypes by the size of the smaller repertoire. Three approaches were used to assess repertoire richness: RTK rarefaction, the Chao1 estimator, and Recon v2.1 estimates of unobserved clonotypes. Generation probabilities were computed with OLGA for all TCRbeta clonotypes obtained by the gDNA method from four donors. Sourced from immuneACCESS, this table was stored by TCRdb with only in-frame sequences that have V and J called. A share of the clones is absent; for the studies checked, an unresolved V gene accounts for under half, and the remainder has no known explanation. The V and J calls and clone size come from that table; D and trimming were worked out from the DNA. The table for this sample lists more than 550,000 clones; about 91% of them were counted only once. The ten most abundant clones make up roughly 24% of the sample.

The TCR sequence derives from a man aged 25 to 40 in good health. The V gene is TRBV7-9 and the J gene is TRBJ2-3; TRBD1 fits 8 bases in the junction. The sequenced sample was naive CD8+ T cells sorted from blood. Sample cell subset or site, as interpreted from the label and publication: CD45RA+CCR7+. The CDR3 protein is CASSPTGRGLDTQYF. The nucleotides read TGTGCCAGCAGCCCGACCGGCAGGGGGCTTGATACGCAGTATTTT.